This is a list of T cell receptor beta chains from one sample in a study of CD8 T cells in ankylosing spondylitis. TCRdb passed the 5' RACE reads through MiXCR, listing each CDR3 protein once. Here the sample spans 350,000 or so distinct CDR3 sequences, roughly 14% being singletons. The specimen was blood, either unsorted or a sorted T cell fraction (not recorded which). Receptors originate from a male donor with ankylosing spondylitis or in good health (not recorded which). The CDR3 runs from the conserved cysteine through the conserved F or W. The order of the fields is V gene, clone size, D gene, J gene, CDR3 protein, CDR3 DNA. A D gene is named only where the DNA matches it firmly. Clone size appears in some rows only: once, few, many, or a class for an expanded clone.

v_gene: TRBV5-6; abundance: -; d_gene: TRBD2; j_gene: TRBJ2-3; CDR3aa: CASSSAGVPGTDTQYF; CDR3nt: TGTGCCAGCAGCTCGGCGGGGGTACCAGGCACAGATACGCAGTATTTT
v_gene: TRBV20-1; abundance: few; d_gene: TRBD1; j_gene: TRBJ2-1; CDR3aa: CSAPSGTGDPNEQFF; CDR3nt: TGCAGTGCTCCCTCCGGGACAGGGGACCCGAATGAGCAGTTCTTC
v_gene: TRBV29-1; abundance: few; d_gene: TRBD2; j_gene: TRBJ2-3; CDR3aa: CSGAGGTTDTQYF; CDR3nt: TGCAGCGGTGCGGGGGGTACCACAGATACGCAGTATTTT
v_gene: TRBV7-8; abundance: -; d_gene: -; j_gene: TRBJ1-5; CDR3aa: CASSLSVAHNQPQHF; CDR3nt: TGTGCCAGCAGCTTATCGGTTGCTCACAATCAGCCCCAGCATTTT
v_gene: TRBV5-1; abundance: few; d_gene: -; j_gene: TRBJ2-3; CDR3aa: CASSLNAGTDTQYF; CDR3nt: TGCGCCAGCAGCTTGAACGCTGGCACAGATACGCAGTATTTT
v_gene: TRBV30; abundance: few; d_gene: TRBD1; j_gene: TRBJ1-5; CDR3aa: CAWSVGTGNQPQHF; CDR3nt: TGTGCCTGGAGTGTAGGGACAGGGAATCAGCCCCAGCATTTT
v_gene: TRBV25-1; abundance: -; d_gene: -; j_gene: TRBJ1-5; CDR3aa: CASSRQGVEPQHF; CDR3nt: TGTGCCAGCAGCAGGCAAGGGGTGGAGCCCCAGCATTTT
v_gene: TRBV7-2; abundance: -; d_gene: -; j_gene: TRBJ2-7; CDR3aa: CASINYRSYEQYF; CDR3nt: TGTGCCAGCATAAACTACCGATCCTACGAGCAGTACTTC
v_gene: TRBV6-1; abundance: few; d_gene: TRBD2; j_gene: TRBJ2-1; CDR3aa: CASSPVAGGQNEQFF; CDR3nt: TGTGCCAGCAGCCCCGTAGCGGGAGGCCAAAATGAGCAGTTCTTC
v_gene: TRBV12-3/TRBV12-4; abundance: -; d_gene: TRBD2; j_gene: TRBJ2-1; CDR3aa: CASQSLAAYNEQFF; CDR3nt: TGTGCCAGCCAGAGTCTAGCGGCCTACAATGAGCAGTTCTTC
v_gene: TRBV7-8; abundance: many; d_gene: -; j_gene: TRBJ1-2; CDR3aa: CASSLTYGYTF; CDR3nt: TGTGCCAGCAGCTTGACGTATGGCTACACCTTC
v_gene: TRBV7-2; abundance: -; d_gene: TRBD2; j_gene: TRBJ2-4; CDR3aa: CASSPSGGKNIQYF; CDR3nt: TGTGCCAGCAGCCCCAGCGGGGGCAAAAACATTCAGTACTTC
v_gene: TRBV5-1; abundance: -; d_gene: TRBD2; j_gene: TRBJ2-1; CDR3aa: CASSSEGGLAVAYNEQFF; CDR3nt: TGCGCCAGCAGCTCCGAGGGGGGACTAGCGGTTGCCTACAATGAGCAGTTCTTC
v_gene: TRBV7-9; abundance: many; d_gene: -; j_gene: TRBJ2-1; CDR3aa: CASSLSGGSEQFF; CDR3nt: TGTGCCAGCAGCTTATCCGGGGGCAGTGAGCAGTTCTTC
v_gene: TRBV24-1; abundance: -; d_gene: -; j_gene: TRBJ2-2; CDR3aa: CATSDLHTGELFF; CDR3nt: TGTGCCACCAGTGATTTGCACACCGGGGAGCTGTTTTTT
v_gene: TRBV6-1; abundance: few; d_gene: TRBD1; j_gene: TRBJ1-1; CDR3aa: CATGQDLNTEAFF; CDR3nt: TGTGCCACCGGACAGGACCTGAACACTGAAGCTTTCTTT
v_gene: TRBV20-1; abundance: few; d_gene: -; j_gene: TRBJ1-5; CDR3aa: CSARGLGQRQPQHF; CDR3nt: TGCAGTGCTAGAGGGTTGGGACAACGGCAGCCCCAGCATTTT
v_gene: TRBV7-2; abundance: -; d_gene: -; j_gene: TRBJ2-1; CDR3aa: CASSLQPPYNEQFF; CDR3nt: TGTGCCAGCAGCTTGCAACCGCCTTACAATGAGCAGTTCTTC
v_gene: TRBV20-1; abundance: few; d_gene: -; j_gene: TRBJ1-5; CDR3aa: CSARRQGYQPQHF; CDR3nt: TGCAGTGCTAGACGGCAGGGTTATCAGCCCCAGCATTTT
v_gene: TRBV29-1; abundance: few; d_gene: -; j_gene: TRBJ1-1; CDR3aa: CSGVPGRNTEAFF; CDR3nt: TGCAGCGGCGTTCCGGGGAGGAACACTGAAGCTTTCTTT
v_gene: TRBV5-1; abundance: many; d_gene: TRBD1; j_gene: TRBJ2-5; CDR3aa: CASSGLQGAGETQYF; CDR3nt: TGCGCCAGCAGCGGCCTACAGGGGGCAGGGGAGACCCAGTACTTC
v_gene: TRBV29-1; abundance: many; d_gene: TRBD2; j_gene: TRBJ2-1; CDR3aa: CSAGGNEQFF; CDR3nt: TGCAGCGCGGGAGGGAATGAGCAGTTCTTC
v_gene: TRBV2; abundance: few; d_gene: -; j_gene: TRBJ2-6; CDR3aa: CASSSRGALSGANVLTF; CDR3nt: TGTGCCAGCAGTTCCCGGGGGGCCCTCTCTGGGGCCAACGTCCTGACTTTC
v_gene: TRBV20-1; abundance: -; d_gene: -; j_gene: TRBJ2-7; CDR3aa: CSASGGDEQYF; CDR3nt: TGCAGTGCAAGCGGCGGGGACGAGCAGTACTTC
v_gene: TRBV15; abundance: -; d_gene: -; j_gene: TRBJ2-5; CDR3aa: CATSRDRAGVETQYF; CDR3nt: TGTGCCACCAGCAGAGATAGAGCAGGGGTAGAGACCCAGTACTTC
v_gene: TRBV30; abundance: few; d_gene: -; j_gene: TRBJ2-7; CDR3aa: CAWSVASDFSYEQYF; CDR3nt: TGTGCCTGGAGTGTCGCTAGCGACTTCTCCTACGAGCAGTACTTC
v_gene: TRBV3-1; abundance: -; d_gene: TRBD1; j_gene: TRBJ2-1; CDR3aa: CASSPTSGGLGEQFF; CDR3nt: TGTGCCAGCAGCCCAACATCAGGGGGCCTTGGTGAGCAGTTCTTC
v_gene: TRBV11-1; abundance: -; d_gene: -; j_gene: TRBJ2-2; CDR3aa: CASSRELGVTTNTGELFF; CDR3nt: TGTGCCAGCAGTAGAGAGTTAGGGGTCACCACGAACACCGGGGAGCTGTTTTTT
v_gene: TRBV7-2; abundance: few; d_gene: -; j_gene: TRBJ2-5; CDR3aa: CASTLGEKETQYF; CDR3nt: TGTGCCAGCACCCTAGGGGAAAAAGAGACCCAGTACTTC
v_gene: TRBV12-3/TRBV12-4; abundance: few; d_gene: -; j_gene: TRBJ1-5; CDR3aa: CASSFGAAHQPQHF; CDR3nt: TGTGCCAGCAGTTTCGGGGCCGCCCATCAGCCCCAGCATTTT
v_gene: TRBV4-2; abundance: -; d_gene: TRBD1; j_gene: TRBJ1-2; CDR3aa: CASSPSGTGDGYTF; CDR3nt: TGTGCCAGCAGTCCTTCCGGGACAGGGGACGGCTACACCTTC